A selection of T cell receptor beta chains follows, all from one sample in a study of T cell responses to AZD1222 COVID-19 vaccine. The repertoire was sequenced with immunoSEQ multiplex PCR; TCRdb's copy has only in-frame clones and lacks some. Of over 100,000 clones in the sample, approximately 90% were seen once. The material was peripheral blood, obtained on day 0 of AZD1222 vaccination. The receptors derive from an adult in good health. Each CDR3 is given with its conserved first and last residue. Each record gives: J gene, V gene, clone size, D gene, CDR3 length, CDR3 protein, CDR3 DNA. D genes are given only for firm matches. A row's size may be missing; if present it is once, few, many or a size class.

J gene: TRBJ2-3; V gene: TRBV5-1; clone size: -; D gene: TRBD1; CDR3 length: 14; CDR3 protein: CASSQGQGTDTQYF; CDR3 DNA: TGCGCCAGCAGCCAGGGACAGGGGACAGATACGCAGTATTTT
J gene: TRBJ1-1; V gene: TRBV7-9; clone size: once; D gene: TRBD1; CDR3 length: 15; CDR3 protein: CASSPGTGDNTEAFF; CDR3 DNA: TGTGCCAGCAGCCCCGGGACAGGGGATAACACTGAAGCTTTCTTT
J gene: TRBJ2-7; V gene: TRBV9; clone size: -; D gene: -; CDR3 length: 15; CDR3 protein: CASSVATSGSYEQYF; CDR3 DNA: TGTGCCAGCAGCGTAGCGACAAGTGGCTCCTACGAGCAGTACTTC
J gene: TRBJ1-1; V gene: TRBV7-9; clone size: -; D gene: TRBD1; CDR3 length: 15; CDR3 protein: CASSLGQGSHTEAFF; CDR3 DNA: TGTGCCAGCAGCTTAGGACAGGGGTCTCACACTGAAGCTTTCTTT
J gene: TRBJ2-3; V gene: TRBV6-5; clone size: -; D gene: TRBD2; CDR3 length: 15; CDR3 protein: CASSSPSGGPDTQYF; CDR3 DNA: TGTGCCAGCAGCTCACCTAGCGGGGGACCAGATACGCAGTATTTT
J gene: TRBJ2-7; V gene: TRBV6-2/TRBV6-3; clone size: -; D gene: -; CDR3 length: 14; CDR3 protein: CASSYRLGSTEQYF; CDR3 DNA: TGTGCCAGCAGTTACCGCCTAGGGTCAACCGAGCAGTACTTC
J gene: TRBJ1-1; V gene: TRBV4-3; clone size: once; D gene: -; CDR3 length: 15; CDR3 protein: CASSQDMAGPWLAFF; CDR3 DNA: TGCGCCAGCAGCCAAGACATGGCGGGGCCATGGTTAGCTTTCTTT
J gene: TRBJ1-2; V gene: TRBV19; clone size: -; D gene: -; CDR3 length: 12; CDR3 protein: CASSPQHGGYTF; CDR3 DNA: TGTGCCAGTAGCCCACAGCATGGGGGCTACACCTTC
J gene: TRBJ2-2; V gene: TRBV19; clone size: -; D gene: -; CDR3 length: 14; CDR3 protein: CASSSAAGLGELFF; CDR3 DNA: TGTGCCAGTAGTAGTGCGGCCGGCCTGGGGGAGCTGTTTTTT
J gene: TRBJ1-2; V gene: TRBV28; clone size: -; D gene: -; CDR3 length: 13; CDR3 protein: CASSFPDYYGYTF; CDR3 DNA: TGTGCCAGCAGTTTCCCGGACTACTATGGCTACACCTTC
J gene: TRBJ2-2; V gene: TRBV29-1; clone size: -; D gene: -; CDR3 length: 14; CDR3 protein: CSVEQGLGTGELFF; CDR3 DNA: TGCAGCGTCGAACAGGGCCTGGGGACCGGGGAGCTGTTTTTT
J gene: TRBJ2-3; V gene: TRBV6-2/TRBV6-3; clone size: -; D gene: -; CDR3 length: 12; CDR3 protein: CASSWQLDTQYF; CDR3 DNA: TGTGCCAGCAGTTGGCAGCTGGATACGCAGTATTTT
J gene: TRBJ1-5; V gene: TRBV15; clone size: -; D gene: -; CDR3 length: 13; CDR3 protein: CATSRDYYQPQHF; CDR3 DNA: TGTGCCACCAGCAGAGATTACTATCAGCCCCAGCATTTT
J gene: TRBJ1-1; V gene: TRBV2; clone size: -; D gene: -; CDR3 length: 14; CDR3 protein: CASRPGVGAREAFF; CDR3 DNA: TGTGCCAGCAGGCCCGGGGTGGGGGCAAGAGAAGCTTTCTTT
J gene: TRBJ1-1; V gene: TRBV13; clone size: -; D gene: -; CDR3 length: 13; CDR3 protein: CASSTRLGTEAFF; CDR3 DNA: TGTGCCAGCAGCACGAGGCTGGGGACTGAAGCTTTCTTT
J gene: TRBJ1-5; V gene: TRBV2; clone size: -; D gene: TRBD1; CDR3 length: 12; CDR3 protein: CARGTGGPPQHF; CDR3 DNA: TGTGCCAGAGGGACAGGCGGCCCGCCCCAGCATTTT
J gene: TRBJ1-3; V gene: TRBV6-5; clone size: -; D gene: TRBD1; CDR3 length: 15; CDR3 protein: CASSPRGTGGNTIYF; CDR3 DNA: TGTGCCAGCAGCCCCCGGGGGACAGGGGGAAACACCATATATTTT
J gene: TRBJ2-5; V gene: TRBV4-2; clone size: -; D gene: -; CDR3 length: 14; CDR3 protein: CASSQGQAQETQYF; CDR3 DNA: TGTGCCAGCAGCCAAGGTCAGGCCCAAGAGACCCAGTACTTC
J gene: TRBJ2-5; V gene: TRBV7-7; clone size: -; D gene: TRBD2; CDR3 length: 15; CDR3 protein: CASSRVSRGEETQYF; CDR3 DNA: TGTGCCAGCAGTAGGGTCTCGCGGGGGGAAGAGACCCAGTACTTC
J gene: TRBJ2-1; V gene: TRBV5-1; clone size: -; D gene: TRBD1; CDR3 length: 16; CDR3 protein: CASSAQQGSLGSEQFF; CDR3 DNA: TGCGCCAGCAGCGCACAACAGGGGTCTTTGGGGTCTGAGCAGTTCTTC
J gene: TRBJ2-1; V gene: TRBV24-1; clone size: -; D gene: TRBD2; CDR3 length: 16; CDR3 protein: CATSDASGGAYNEQFF; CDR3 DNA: TGTGCCACCAGTGATGCTAGCGGGGGGGCATACAATGAGCAGTTCTTC
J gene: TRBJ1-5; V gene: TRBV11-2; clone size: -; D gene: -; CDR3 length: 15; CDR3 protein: CASSLEQGGNQPQHF; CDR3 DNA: TGTGCCAGCAGCTTAGAACAGGGAGGCAATCAGCCCCAGCATTTT
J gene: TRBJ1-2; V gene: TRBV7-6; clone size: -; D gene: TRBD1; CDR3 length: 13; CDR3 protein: CASSLNRGLDYTF; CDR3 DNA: TGTGCCAGCAGCTTAAACAGGGGGCTTGACTACACCTTC
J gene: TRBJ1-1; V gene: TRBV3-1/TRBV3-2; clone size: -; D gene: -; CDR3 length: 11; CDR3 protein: CASSPNTEAFF; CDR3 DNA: TGTGCCAGCAGCCCGAACACTGAAGCTTTCTTT
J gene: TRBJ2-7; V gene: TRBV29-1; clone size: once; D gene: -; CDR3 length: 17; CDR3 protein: CSVEIPRGTAGLNEQYF; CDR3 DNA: TGCAGCGTTGAAATCCCTCGAGGCACCGCGGGCTTGAACGAGCAGTACTTC
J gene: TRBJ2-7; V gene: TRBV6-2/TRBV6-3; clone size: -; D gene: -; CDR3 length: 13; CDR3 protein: CASSFGSSYEQYF; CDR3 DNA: TGTGCCAGCAGTTTCGGGAGCTCCTACGAGCAGTACTTC
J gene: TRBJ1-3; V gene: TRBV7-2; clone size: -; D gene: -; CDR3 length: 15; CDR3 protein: CASSSGRTSGNTIYF; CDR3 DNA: TGTGCCAGCAGCTCCGGGAGGACCTCTGGAAACACCATATATTTT
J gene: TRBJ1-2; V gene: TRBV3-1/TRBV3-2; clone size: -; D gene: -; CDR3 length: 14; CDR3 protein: CASSPPVRGYGYTF; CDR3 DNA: TGTGCCAGCAGCCCGCCCGTCCGGGGGTATGGCTACACCTTC
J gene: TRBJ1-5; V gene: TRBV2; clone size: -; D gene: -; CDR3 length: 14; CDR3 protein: CASRAGQNNQPQHF; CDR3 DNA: TGTGCCAGCAGGGCCGGACAAAACAATCAGCCCCAGCATTTT
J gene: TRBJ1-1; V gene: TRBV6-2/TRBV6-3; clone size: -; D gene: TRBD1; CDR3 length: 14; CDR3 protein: CASSRTGANTEAFF; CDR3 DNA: TGTGCCAGCAGCCGGACAGGGGCAAACACTGAAGCTTTCTTT
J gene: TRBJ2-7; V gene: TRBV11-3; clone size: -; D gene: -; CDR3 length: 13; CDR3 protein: CASSLTGGVEQYF; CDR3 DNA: TGTGCCAGCAGCTTAACAGGGGGGGTCGAGCAGTACTTC
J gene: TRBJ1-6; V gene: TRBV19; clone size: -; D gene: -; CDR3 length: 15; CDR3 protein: CASTTPEGINSPLHF; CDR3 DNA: TGTGCCAGTACCACCCCTGAGGGAATTAATTCACCCCTCCACTTT
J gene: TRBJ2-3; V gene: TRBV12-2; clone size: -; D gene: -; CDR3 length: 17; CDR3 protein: CASGPGQGELSTDTQYF; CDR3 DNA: TGTGCAAGTGGACCGGGACAGGGCGAGCTTAGCACAGATACGCAGTATTTT
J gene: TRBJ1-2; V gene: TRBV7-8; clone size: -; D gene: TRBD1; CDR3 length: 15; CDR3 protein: CASSRGRGRIYGYTF; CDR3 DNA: TGTGCCAGCAGCCGAGGGAGGGGGCGCATCTATGGCTACACCTTC
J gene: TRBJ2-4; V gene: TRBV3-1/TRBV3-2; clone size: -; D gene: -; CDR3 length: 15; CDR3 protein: CASSQEGTVRNIQYF; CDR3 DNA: TGTGCCAGCAGCCAAGAAGGAACCGTCAGGAACATTCAGTACTTC
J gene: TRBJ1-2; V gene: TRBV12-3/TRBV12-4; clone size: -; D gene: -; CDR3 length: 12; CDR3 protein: CASSLSGGGYTF; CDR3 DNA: TGTGCCAGCAGTTTGTCGGGGGGCGGCTACACCTTC
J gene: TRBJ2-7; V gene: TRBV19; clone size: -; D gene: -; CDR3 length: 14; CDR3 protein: CASSIGGSSYEQYF; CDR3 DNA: TGTGCCAGTAGTATTGGGGGTAGCTCCTACGAGCAGTACTTC
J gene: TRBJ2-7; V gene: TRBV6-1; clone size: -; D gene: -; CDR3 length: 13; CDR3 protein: CASSDRQKYEQYF; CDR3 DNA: TGTGCCAGCAGTGACCGACAGAAATACGAGCAGTACTTC
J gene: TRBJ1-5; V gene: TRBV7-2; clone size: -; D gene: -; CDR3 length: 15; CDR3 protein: CASSSYTGLSEPQHF; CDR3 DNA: TGTGCCAGCAGCTCGTACACAGGGTTGAGCGAGCCCCAGCATTTT